This T cell receptor (beta chain) was captured by sequencing in a study of blood T cell repertoires in COVID-19. At the level of the study: Acute and convalescent COVID-19 specimens originated in the United States, Italy and Spain. T cells, B-cell-depleted T cells, or PBMCs provided the cDNA or gDNA that served as material.

Generated by immunoSEQ multiplex PCR, the TCRdb table keeps only in-frame clones and is missing some. This sample carries 50,000 to 65,000 clones, roughly 81% of them seen once, and the ten largest clones take 5.3%. CDR3 length equals 14 residues. In germline, CDR1 is SGHAT, CDR2 FQNNGV. V lost 4 bases, J lost 2 bases, and 12 bases lay in between. Sequencing was done on a sample of peripheral blood. This receptor was identified in a woman aged 60-75 years with acute or convalescent COVID-19. This sequence joins TRBV11-2 and TRBJ2-7; D may be TRBD1 (6 bases). CDR3 region: CASSWGAGAYEQYF. CDR3 in DNA: TGTGCCAGCAGCTGGGGTGCAGGGGCCTACGAGCAGTACTTC.